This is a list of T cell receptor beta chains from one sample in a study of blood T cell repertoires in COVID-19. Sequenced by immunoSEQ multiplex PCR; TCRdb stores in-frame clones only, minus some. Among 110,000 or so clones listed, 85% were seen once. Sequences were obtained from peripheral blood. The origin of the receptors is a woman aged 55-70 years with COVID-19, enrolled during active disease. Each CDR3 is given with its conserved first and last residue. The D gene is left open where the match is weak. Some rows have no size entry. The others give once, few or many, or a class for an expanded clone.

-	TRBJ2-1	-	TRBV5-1	CASSLTGPSYNEQFF	TGCGCCAGCAGCTTGACAGGGCCATCCTACAATGAGCAGTTCTTC
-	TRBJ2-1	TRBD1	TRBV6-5	CASSFRQGRYNEQFF	TGTGCCAGCAGTTTTAGACAGGGTCGGTACAATGAGCAGTTCTTC
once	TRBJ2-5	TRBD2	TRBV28	CASTPLSRGGRQETQYF	TGTGCCAGCACCCCCCTTTCGCGGGGGGGACGCCAAGAGACCCAGTACTTC
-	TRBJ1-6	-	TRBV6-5	CASRADRNSPLHF	TGTGCCAGCAGAGCCGACAGGAATTCACCCCTCCACTTT
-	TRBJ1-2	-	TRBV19	CATNAGLSDDYTF	TGTGCCACTAACGCGGGACTGTCCGATGACTACACCTTC
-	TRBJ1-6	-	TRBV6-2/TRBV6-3	CASSRDRGRNSPLHF	TGTGCCAGCAGTAGGGACCGGGGGAGAAATTCACCCCTCCACTTT
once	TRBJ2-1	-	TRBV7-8	CASSLGGPTAVDYNEQFF	TGTGCCAGCAGCTTAGGTGGCCCAACAGCCGTTGATTACAATGAGCAGTTCTTC
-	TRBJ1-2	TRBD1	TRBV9	CASTGQAVSGYTF	TGTGCCAGCACCGGACAGGCGGTTAGTGGCTACACCTTC
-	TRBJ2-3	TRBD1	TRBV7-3	CASSLTGRGSGTDTQYF	TGTGCCAGCAGCTTAACTGGCAGGGGGTCGGGCACAGATACGCAGTATTTT
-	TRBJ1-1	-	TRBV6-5	CASSHRGNTEAFF	TGTGCCAGCAGCCATCGGGGGAACACTGAAGCTTTCTTT
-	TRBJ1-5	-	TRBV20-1	CSASPPHNQPQHF	TGCAGTGCTAGTCCCCCACACAATCAGCCCCAGCATTTT
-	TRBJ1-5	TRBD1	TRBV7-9	CASSLFGQGDQPQHF	TGTGCCAGCAGCTTATTCGGGCAGGGGGACCAGCCCCAGCATTTT
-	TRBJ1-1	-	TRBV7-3	CASSLIPGRTEAFF	TGTGCCAGCAGCTTAATCCCAGGGAGGACTGAAGCTTTCTTT
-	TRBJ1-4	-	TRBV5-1	CASSSGVQGTNEKLFF	TGCGCCAGCAGCTCCGGCGTCCAGGGAACTAATGAAAAACTGTTTTTT
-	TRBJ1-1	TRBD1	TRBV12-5	CASGLAWDSRTAFF	TGTGCTAGTGGTTTGGCCTGGGACAGTCGCACGGCTTTCTTT
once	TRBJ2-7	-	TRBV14	CASSQGVTGLTYEQYF	TGTGCCAGCAGCCAAGGGGTCACAGGCTTAACCTACGAGCAGTACTTC
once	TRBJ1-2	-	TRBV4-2	CASSQGDSNGYTF	TGTGCCAGCAGCCAAGGGGACTCCAATGGCTACACCTTC
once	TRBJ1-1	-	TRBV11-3	CASSGGTAEGTEAFF	TGTGCCAGCAGCGGGGGGACGGCGGAGGGCACTGAAGCTTTCTTT
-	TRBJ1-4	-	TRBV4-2	CASSRQHGDEKLFF	TGTGCCAGCAGCCGACAGCACGGTGATGAAAAACTGTTTTTT
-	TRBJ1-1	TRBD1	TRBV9	CASSVGTGSTEAFF	TGTGCCAGCAGCGTTGGGACAGGGTCCACTGAAGCTTTCTTT
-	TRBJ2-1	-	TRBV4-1	CASSQVSSSYNEQFF	TGCGCCAGCAGCCAAGTTAGCAGCTCCTACAATGAGCAGTTCTTC
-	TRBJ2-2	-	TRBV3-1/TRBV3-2	CASSQGLDTGELFF	TGTGCCAGCAGCCAGGGGCTCGACACCGGGGAGCTGTTTTTT
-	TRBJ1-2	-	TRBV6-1	CASSELQVVYGYTF	TGTGCCAGCAGTGAATTACAGGTTGTCTATGGCTACACCTTC
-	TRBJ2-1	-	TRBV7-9	CASTFPEDRPLNEQFF	TGTGCCAGCACCTTTCCCGAGGATAGGCCCCTGAATGAGCAGTTCTTC
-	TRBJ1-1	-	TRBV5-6	CASSWGREAFF	TGTGCCAGCAGCTGGGGCCGTGAAGCTTTCTTT
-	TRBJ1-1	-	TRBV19	CASRKELGTEAFF	TGTGCCAGTAGAAAGGAGTTAGGCACTGAAGCTTTCTTT
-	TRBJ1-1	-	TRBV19	CASNTGSLGTEAFF	TGTGCCAGTAATACAGGGAGTTTGGGAACTGAAGCTTTCTTT
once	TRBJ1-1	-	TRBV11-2	CASRPSGGYTEAFF	TGTGCCAGCAGACCCTCTGGGGGGTACACTGAAGCTTTCTTT
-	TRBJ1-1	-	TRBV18	CASSPTNMNTEAFF	TGTGCCAGCTCACCAACAAACATGAACACTGAAGCTTTCTTT